The TCR beta chain under discussion was sequenced for a study of cytomegalovirus exposure and HLA in healthy donors. Amplification used 60 Vbeta primers and 13 Jbeta primers. The assay was immunoSEQ multiplex PCR, and TCRdb's table has in-frame clones only and misses some. The sample includes about 150,000 clones, 80% of them seen just once. CDR3 size: 14 residues. Germline values: CDR1 KGHSH, CDR2 LQKENI. Unmatched junction bases numbered 7, after V lost 6 bases and J lost 7 bases. This clone was counted a single time. The sample was PBMCs. The source is a woman aged 40 to 50 in good health and CMV-seropositive. This chain uses TRBV18 with TRBJ1-1, with 11 bases lining up with TRBD1. DNA for the CDR3: TGTGCCAGCTCGTTTGTCGGGACAGGGGGTGAAGCTTTCTTT. It specifies CASSFVGTGGEAFF.